The sequence of this T cell receptor beta chain was determined in a study of response to subunit inactivated influenza vaccine (dated 2018 in TCRdb). Concerning the study at large: To follow how T cells responded to a trivalent subunit inactivated influenza vaccine, the researchers relied on deep quantitative profiling of the T cell receptor repertoire. Summary of the overall study and its limitations: The authors proposed that each seasonal influenza vaccination may bring in only a limited number of new T cells.

Worth noting for this clonotype: The target of this receptor is not known. One base away there is no much larger clone; base qualities are not given.

The germline V gene encodes CDR1 SGDLS and CDR2 YYNGEE. The CDR3 measures 16 amino acids from cysteine to phenylalanine. Only CDR3 DNA remains: 48 bases, in frame from the first base. Cut back by 4 bases and 3 bases, the V and J ends lie 17 bases apart. Receptor amplification or capture employed RT-PCR. This sample was sequenced with an Illumina HiSeq 2500. TCRdb itself trimmed the public reads at Q25 with fastp, ran MiXCR and retained productive beta chains. For every CDR3 protein sequence, its rows merge into one entry that carries the most common genes and DNA. The table for this sample lists approximately 170,000 distinct CDR3 sequences; 10% to 15% of them were counted only once. The top ten constitute about 29% of the sample. These data are also associated with another study on T cells expressing NK-cell markers. The second study's paper adds: 5'RACE template switching, by which a universal primer site and unique molecular identifiers were added, was used to make TCR beta cDNA libraries. Under ten donors provided sorted CD3+CD56+NKG2C+, CD3+CD56+NKG2C- and CD3+CD56-NKG2C+ T-cell subsets, whose TCR beta-chain repertoires were profiled. Among the eight sequenced donors, seven were HCMV-seropositive and one was HCMV-seronegative. To restrict sorting to alphabetaTCR-expressing T cells, an anti-gammadeltaTCR antibody was added in several experiments. In over 5 donors, the dominant CD3+CD56+NKG2C+ clonotypes were among the top 10 CD8+ clonotypes and accounted for roughly 1.0-7.5% of CD8+ T cells. Those dominant clonotypes were again the most abundant among CD3+CD56-NKG2C+ cells in a handful of donors, at roughly 25-65%. Whether the expanded NKG2C-expressing T cell clones were specific for HCMV antigens remained unclear. The study sequenced eight donors, all healthy volunteers chosen at random: three men and five women. HCMV-specific IgG was detected in serum with a commercial ELISA kit to determine HCMV serostatus. Peripheral blood mononuclear cells were isolated from blood by Ficoll density gradient centrifugation. Using Miltenyi isolation kits, CD4+ and CD8+ T cells were isolated from PBMC through magnetic immunoseparation. cDNA synthesis was primed from the TCR beta constant segment, followed by two successive PCR amplification steps. Illumina HiSeq 2000/2500, MiSeq or NextSeq was used to sequence libraries as 2 x 150 bp reads. MIGEC was used to demultiplex reads and group reads by UMI, and MiTCR was used to assemble and quantify clonotypes. Only TCR cDNA sequences supported by at least two reads were kept to exclude erroneous sequences. The tcR package was used for downstream repertoire analysis, and clonotypes were matched across fractions by CDR3 nucleotide sequence plus V segment. VDJmatch was used to annotate antigen specificity against VDJdb, with one amino acid substitution in CDR3 allowed.

This sample comprised CD8+ T cells sorted from PBMCs, obtained about 13 days after vaccination. This chain joins TRBV9 to TRBJ2-1; the D gene is perhaps TRBD1 or TRBD2, as each covers 5 bases. The source is a man between 50 and 59 years old who received an inactivated influenza vaccine. Donor details come from another sample of the same person, matched by shared clones. This receptor carries the CDR3 CASSPQLGDGYNEQFF. The DNA is TGTGCCAGCAGCCCCCAATTGGGGGACGGCTACAATGAGCAGTTCTTC.